These 31 T cell receptor beta chains share one sample of origin, sequenced in a study of T cell clonotyping in hematopoietic cell transplantation. Time point given: recipient sample about 28 days before transplant, after cytoreduction. The data were produced by immunoSEQ multiplex PCR, yet TCRdb's version contains in-frame clones alone and is incomplete. The sample consists of about 7,400 clones, 85% to 90% of them appearing once. The starting material was peripheral blood mononuclear cells, obtained before stem cell transplant. All receptors derive from a man aged 55 to 69 with acute myeloid leukemia. Some clones in this sample may be carry-over from other donors' samples.

The chain combines TRBV11-1 with TRBJ2-7, with D tentatively TRBD1 (6 bases). Trimming took 5 bases from V and 5 from J, leaving 13 bases between them. CDR1 is SGHAT, CDR2 FQDESV, per germline (reference sequence). There are 13 residues in the CDR3. The CDR3 is CASSLQGIHEQYF. The CDR3 DNA follows: TGTGCCAGCAGCCTACAGGGAATCCACGAGCAGTACTTC.

This clone has more than one count but fewer than ten. This chain uses TRBV7-9 with TRBJ1-1; D ambiguous. Trimming took 1 base from V and 4 from J, leaving 10 bases between them. Germline lookup yields CDR1 SEHNR and CDR2 FQNEAQ (reference sequence). CDR3 length: 14 amino acids. The CDR3: CASSLVTMPTEAFF. DNA of the CDR3: TGTGCCAGCAGCTTAGTTACTATGCCCACTGAAGCTTTCTTT.

V usage is TRBV30 and J usage is TRBJ2-3, with 9 bases that match TRBD1. The junction had 6 bases not matched to a gene; V was cut back by 3 bases and J by 2 bases. The CDR3 contains 15 residues. Per the germline V gene, CDR1 is GTSNPN and CDR2 is SVGIG (reference sequence). This CDR3 reads CAWSPRTGVTDTQYF. For the CDR3, the DNA is TGTGCCTGGAGCCCACGGACAGGGGTCACAGATACGCAGTATTTT.

The rearrangement joins TRBV2 to TRBJ1-5, with a weak D call TRBD1 (6 bases). The CDR3 spans 14 residues. Germline lookup yields CDR1 SNHLY and CDR2 FYNNEI. V shed 2 bases and J shed 9 bases, with 14 bases lying between them. The CDR3 reads CASSEMGGMWPQHF. The CDR3 DNA sequence: TGTGCCAGCAGTGAAATGGGGGGCATGTGGCCCCAGCATTTT.

The chain couples TRBV19 to TRBJ2-5; 9 bases fit TRBD1. CDR3 length: 17 residues. Trimming cost V 5 bases and J 1 base; bases outside gene matches: 11. Germline V gene sequence: CDR1 LNHDA, CDR2 SQIVND (reference sequence). CDR3 DNA sequence: TGTGCCAGTAGTCTATACCTTCGGGGACAGGGCCAAGAGACCCAGTACTTC. Protein product: CASSLYLRGQGQETQYF.

This sequence joins TRBV11-3 and TRBJ2-1; 9 bases agree with TRBD2. The ends lost 5 bases at V and 2 bases at J; junction bases unmatched: 7. CDR3 size: 16 residues. Germline V lookup: CDR1 SGHNT, CDR2 YENEEA. CDR3 sequence: CASSGPGTSTYNEQFF. The CDR3, as DNA: TGTGCCAGCAGCGGACCCGGGACTAGCACCTACAATGAGCAGTTCTTC. The full variable domain, in which reference TRBV11-3 and TRBJ2-1 provide the parts outside the CDR3, is EAGVVQSPRYKIIEKKQPVAFWCNPISGHNTLYWYLQNLGQGPELLIRYENEEAVDDSQLPKDRFSAERLKGVDSTLKIQPAELGDSAVYLCASSGPGTSTYNEQFFGPGTRLTVL.

V and J are TRBV9 and TRBJ2-2; perhaps TRBD1 as D (6 bases). CDR1 and CDR2 from the germline V gene are SGDLS and YYNGEE. This CDR3 is built from 17 residues. Deletions cut 4 bases from V and 3 bases from J, with 19 bases between. The CDR3 sequence is CASSPLAGTTDTGELFF. For the CDR3, the DNA is TGTGCCAGCAGCCCGTTGGCCGGGACAACCGACACCGGGGAGCTGTTTTTT.

The rearrangement uses TRBV7-9 and TRBJ2-5; D is unresolved. Germline V CDR1 and CDR2: SEHNR, FQNEAQ (reference sequence). Trimming cost V 2 bases and J 5 bases, with 12 bases left between them. The CDR3 runs 14 residues. CDR3 sequence reads: CASSLSEAVETQYF. The CDR3 DNA follows: TGTGCCAGCAGCTTATCCGAGGCGGTGGAGACCCAGTACTTC.

The genes are TRBV11-2 and TRBJ2-3; no definite D call. CDR1 is SGHAT and CDR2 is FQNNGV in the germline V gene. The CDR3 contains 15 residues. The V end lost 5 bases, the J end lost 6 bases, and 18 bases lay between the germline ends. The CDR3 nucleotides are TGTGCCAGCAGCCCACGTGGCGTGGGATCGGATACGCAGTATTTT. It specifies CASSPRGVGSDTQYF. Full variable domain (remainder filled in from reference TRBV11-2 and TRBJ2-3): EAGVAQSPRYKIIEKRQSVAFWCNPISGHATLYWYQQILGQGPKLLIQFQNNGVVDDSQLPKDRFSAERLKGVDSTLKIQPAKLEDSAVYLCASSPRGVGSDTQYFGPGTRLTVL.

This clone turned up a few times. In nucleotides, the CDR3 is TGTGCCAGCAGCCAAGAGCAAGCCACAGGGCCCGCTGGAAACACCATATATTTT. This translates into CASSQEQATGPAGNTIYF. V gene TRBV4-2 combines with J gene TRBJ1-3, with D perhaps TRBD1 (6 bases). This CDR3 has 18 amino acids. Trimming took 0 bases from V and 2 from J, leaving 17 bases between them. Germline V gives CDR1 LGHNA, CDR2 YNFKEQ.

The chain recombines TRBV2 with TRBJ2-1; TRBD1 matches 8 bases. V lost 5 bases and J lost 4; bases outside the gene matches: 10. CDR1 and CDR2 from the germline V gene are SNHLY and FYNNEI. The CDR3 runs 16 residues. CDR3 bases: TGTGCCAGCAGTCAACACGGACAGGGTTATTACAATGAGCAGTTCTTC. This codes for CASSQHGQGYYNEQFF.

The chain has TRBV2 and TRBJ1-2; 8 bases align to TRBD1. V shed 6 bases and J 8 bases; nucleotides not matched to a gene: 8. Germline CDR1 reads SNHLY; CDR2 reads FYNNEI. The CDR3 extends over 13 amino acids. The CDR3 DNA follows: TGTGCCAGCAGGGGATGGACAGGGAGCGGCTACACCTTC. It specifies CASRGWTGSGYTF.

This rearrangement joins TRBV29-1 to TRBJ1-1, with D possibly matching TRBD1 (5 bases). Germline CDR1 reads SQVTM; CDR2 reads ANQGSEA. CDR3 length: 13 amino acids. Trimming shortened V by 7 bases and J by 0 bases, and 12 bases separated the two germline ends. CDR3 amino acids: CSADQGLNTEAFF. CDR3 nucleotide sequence: TGCAGCGCCGATCAGGGTTTGAACACTGAAGCTTTCTTT.

The chain couples TRBV6-1 to TRBJ2-6; tentatively, D is TRBD1 (6 bases). The ends were cut back, 3 bases at V and 2 bases at J, with 14 bases in the middle. The CDR3 extends over 17 amino acids. Germline CDR1 reads MNHNS; CDR2 reads SASEGT. CDR3 nucleotides: TGTGCCAGCAGTGACGACAGGTTACAGGCTGGGGCCAACGTCCTGACTTTC. It encodes CASSDDRLQAGANVLTF.

The rearrangement uses TRBV30 and TRBJ2-7, with D possibly called TRBD1 or TRBD2 (6 bases each). Per germline, CDR1 GTSNPN and CDR2 SVGIG (reference sequence). The CDR3 length is 14 residues. V was shortened by 7 bases and J by 3 bases, with 19 bases between the two germline ends. The chain's CDR3 is CAFLTGRGHYEQYF. The CDR3 region has the DNA TGTGCCTTTTTGACAGGCCGGGGGCACTACGAGCAGTACTTC.

V is TRBV10-1 and J is TRBJ1-5; D is ambiguous. CDR1 and CDR2 (germline): WNHNN, SYGVQD (reference sequence). V was pared by 3 bases and J by 9 bases, with 12 bases between. The CDR3 totals 13 residues. This CDR3 is CASSESISGPQHF. CDR3 bases: TGCGCCAGCAGTGAAAGTATCAGTGGGCCCCAGCATTTT.

This clone was picked up one time. J is TRBJ1-6 and V is TRBV7-8; maybe TRBD1 (5 bases). The CDR3 spans 13 residues. In germline, CDR1 is SGHVS, CDR2 FQNEAQ. With 1 base removed from V and 10 bases from J, the gap between germline ends came to 8 bases. CDR3 protein: CASSLDKGSPLHF. The DNA for the CDR3 is TGTGCCAGCAGCTTAGATAAGGGGTCACCCCTCCACTTT.

The chain has TRBV5-1 and TRBJ2-1; D unresolved. CDR3 length: 14 residues. Trimming cost V 0 bases and J 5 bases, with 9 bases left between them. The germline V gene has CDR1 SGHRS and CDR2 YFSETQ. This CDR3 is CASSLAVNNNEQFF. As DNA, the CDR3 is TGCGCCAGCAGCTTGGCCGTCAACAACAATGAGCAGTTCTTC.

The chain uses TRBV25-1 and TRBJ1-5; 9 bases are a match to TRBD1. The ends lost 5 bases at V and 4 bases at J; junction bases unmatched: 6. Germline V lookup: CDR1 MGHDK, CDR2 SYGVNS. The CDR3 runs 15 residues. CDR3 in amino acids: CASSPDRGWNQPQHF. As DNA, the CDR3 is TGTGCCAGCAGTCCTGACAGGGGGTGGAATCAGCCCCAGCATTTT.

This chain links TRBV4-1 with TRBJ2-7, with D possibly being TRBD2 (6 bases). This CDR3 contains 14 residues. V was trimmed by 2 bases and J by 5 bases, leaving 13 bases between them. Germline V CDR1 and CDR2: MGHRA, YSYEKL. CDR3 coding DNA: TGCGCCAGCAGCCAATTGCACAGACTAGACGAGCAGTACTTC. Protein product: CASSQLHRLDEQYF.

This clone has a single count. The CDR3 reads CASSEDLRDYYGYTF. In nucleotides, the CDR3 is TGCGCCAGCAGTGAGGACCTCAGGGACTACTATGGCTACACCTTC. V and J are TRBV10-1 and TRBJ1-2; possibly TRBD1 for D (5 bases). The CDR3 length is 15 residues. V lost 2 bases to trimming and J lost 3 bases, with 13 bases between them. The germline V gene encodes CDR1 WNHNN and CDR2 SYGVQD (reference sequence).

This chain links TRBV6-1 with TRBJ2-5; D tentatively reads TRBD1 or TRBD2 (6 bases each). The length of the CDR3 is 12 residues. The V and J ends lost 6 bases and 8 bases respectively, with 13 bases between them. Germline V lookup: CDR1 MNHNS, CDR2 SASEGT. CDR3 nucleotide sequence: TGTGCCAGCAGGGTGGAGGGGGAAACCCAGTACTTC. Residues: CASRVEGETQYF.

The V call is TRBV20-1, the J call TRBJ1-5, with TRBD1 as a possible D gene (6 bases). The CDR3 length is 10 residues. Germline CDR1 and CDR2: DFQATT and SNEGSKA (reference sequence). V gave up 3 bases and J gave up 12 bases, with 9 bases separating them. In nucleotides, the CDR3 is TGCAGTGCTAGTATGGGACACCAGCATTTT. The encoded protein is CSASMGHQHF.

The chain links TRBV5-1 to TRBJ1-4; D is unresolved. CDR1 is SGHRS and CDR2 is YFSETQ in the germline V gene. Between the trimmed V and J ends, which lost 0 bases and 3 bases, there was a span of 15 bases. The CDR3 covers 17 residues. In DNA form, the CDR3 reads TGCGCCAGCAGCTTGGAGTTTTCACGGACTTCTAATGAAAAACTGTTTTTT. It is translated as CASSLEFSRTSNEKLFF.

The chain has TRBV27 and TRBJ2-2, with TRBD1 identical over 7 bases. V shed 6 bases and J 5 bases; nucleotides not matched to a gene: 9. The length of the CDR3 is 15 residues. Germline V gives CDR1 MNHEY, CDR2 SMNVEV (reference sequence). In DNA form, the CDR3 reads TGTGCCAGCAGCGCCGGCAGGGGGATGACCGGGGAGCTGTTTTTT. This gives the protein CASSAGRGMTGELFF.

The chain links TRBV11-2 to TRBJ1-6; perhaps TRBD1 as D (5 bases). Trimming cost V 1 base and J 8 bases, with 6 bases left between them. The CDR3 contains 13 residues. Germline V lookup: CDR1 SGHAT, CDR2 FQNNGV. The DNA of the CDR3 is TGTGCCAGCAGCTTAGCAGGGCATTCACCCCTCCACTTT. Amino acids: CASSLAGHSPLHF.

The rearrangement uses TRBV29-1 and TRBJ1-2; the D is unclear. The germline gives CDR1 SQVTM, CDR2 ANQGSEA. This CDR3 spans 11 amino acids. Trimming removed 0 bases at V and 2 bases at J, with 1 base between. CDR3 coding DNA: TGCAGCGTTGAAGAGAACTATGGCTACACCTTC. It yields the protein CSVEENYGYTF. Supplemented by reference TRBV29-1 and TRBJ1-2, the full variable domain reads SAVISQKPSRDICQRGTSLTIQCQVDSQVTMMFWYRQQPGQSLTLIATANQGSEATYESGFVIDKFPISRPNLTFSTLTVSNMSPEDSSIYLCSVEENYGYTFGSGTRLTVV.

The chain carries TRBV5-1 and TRBJ2-7, with D perhaps matching TRBD1 (5 bases). V gave up 0 bases and J gave up 3 bases, with 13 bases separating them. The CDR3 is 15 amino acids. CDR1 and CDR2 (germline): SGHRS, YFSETQ. This CDR3 is CASSLGAGQVYEQYF. The CDR3 nucleotides read TGCGCCAGCAGCTTGGGGGCAGGGCAAGTCTACGAGCAGTACTTC.

This chain joins TRBV2 and TRBJ2-3; a weak D match, TRBD2 (5 bases). Germline V lookup: CDR1 SNHLY, CDR2 FYNNEI. This CDR3 spans 14 amino acids. Trimming pared 8 bases from V and 2 bases from J, leaving 14 bases between. CDR3 sequence (DNA): TGTGCCAGCCCCGTCGGCGGGTTCACAGATACGCAGTATTTT. It encodes CASPVGGFTDTQYF.

This clone appeared once. The chain uses TRBV6-1 and TRBJ2-5; 14 bases align to TRBD2. The CDR3 is 15 amino acids. The V segment lost 4 bases and the J segment 6 bases; nucleotides outside the gene matches: 4. Germline V gives CDR1 MNHNS, CDR2 SASEGT. The CDR3 is CASSGRLAGGKTQYF. The CDR3 DNA sequence: TGTGCCAGCAGTGGGAGACTAGCGGGGGGGAAGACCCAGTACTTC.

The chain combines TRBV25-1 with TRBJ1-2; no reliable D call. Looked up from germline, CDR1 is MGHDK and CDR2 is SYGVNS. CDR3 length: 13 residues. Trimming took 5 bases from V and 6 from J, leaving 13 bases between them. Here the CDR3 reads CASSPKGRHGYTF. The CDR3 DNA is TGTGCCAGCAGTCCCAAGGGCCGTCATGGCTACACCTTC.